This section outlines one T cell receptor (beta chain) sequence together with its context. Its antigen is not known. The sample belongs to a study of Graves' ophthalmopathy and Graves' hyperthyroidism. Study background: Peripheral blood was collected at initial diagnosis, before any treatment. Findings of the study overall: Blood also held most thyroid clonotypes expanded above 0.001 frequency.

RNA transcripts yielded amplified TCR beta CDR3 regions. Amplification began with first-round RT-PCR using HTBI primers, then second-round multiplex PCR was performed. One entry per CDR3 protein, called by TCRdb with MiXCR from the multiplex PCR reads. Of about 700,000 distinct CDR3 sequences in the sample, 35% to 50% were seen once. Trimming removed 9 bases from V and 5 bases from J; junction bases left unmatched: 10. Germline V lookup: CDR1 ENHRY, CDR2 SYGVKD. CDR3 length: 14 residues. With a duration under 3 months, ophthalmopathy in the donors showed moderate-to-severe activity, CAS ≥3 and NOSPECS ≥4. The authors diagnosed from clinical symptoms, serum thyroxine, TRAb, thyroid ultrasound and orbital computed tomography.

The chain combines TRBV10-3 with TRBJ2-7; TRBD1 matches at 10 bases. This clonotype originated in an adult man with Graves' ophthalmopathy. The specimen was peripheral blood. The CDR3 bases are TGTGCCATTTGGACAGGGGGGACGATCGACGAGCAGTACTTC. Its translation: CAIWTGGTIDEQYF.